The clone carrying this T cell receptor beta chain was detected ten times or more. Its target is not known. The sample is drawn from a study of identical twins. The study, taken as a whole, reports: Cord blood beta clonotypes that were abundant carried fewer insertions, and memory repertoires showed no such trend.

The germline gives CDR1 SGHNT, CDR2 YYREEE (reference sequence). The CDR3 sequence is 14 residues long. The V gene lost 4 bases and the J gene lost 6 bases, with 16 bases spanning the gap. Template switching added a universal primer site; cDNA carried unique molecular identifiers. TCRdb redid the calling of the 5' RACE reads with MiXCR, one entry per CDR3 protein. The sample yields 350,000 to 450,000 distinct CDR3 sequences, roughly 20% seen once. This clonotype was sampled from a man in his fifties or sixties in good health. The sequencing input was naive T cells sorted from blood. The chain has TRBV5-4 and TRBJ1-2; D not resolved. The DNA for the CDR3 is TGTGCCAGCAGCCCTACTTTACCAGGACATGGCTACACCTTC. As protein: CASSPTLPGHGYTF.